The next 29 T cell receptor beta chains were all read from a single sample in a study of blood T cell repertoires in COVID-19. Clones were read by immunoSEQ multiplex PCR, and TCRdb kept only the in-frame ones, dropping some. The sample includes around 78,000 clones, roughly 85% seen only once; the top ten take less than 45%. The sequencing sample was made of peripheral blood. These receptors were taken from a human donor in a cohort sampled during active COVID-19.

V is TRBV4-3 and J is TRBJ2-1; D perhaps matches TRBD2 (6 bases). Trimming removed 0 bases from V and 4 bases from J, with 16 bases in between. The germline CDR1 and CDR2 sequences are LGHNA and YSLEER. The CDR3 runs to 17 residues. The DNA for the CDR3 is TGCGCCAGCAGCCAAGATTACCCTAGCGCCAAATACAATGAGCAGTTCTTC. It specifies CASSQDYPSAKYNEQFF.

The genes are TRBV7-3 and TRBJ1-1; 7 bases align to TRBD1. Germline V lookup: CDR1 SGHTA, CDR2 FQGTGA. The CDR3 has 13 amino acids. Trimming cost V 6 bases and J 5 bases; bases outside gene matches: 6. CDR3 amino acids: CASRSQGGTEAFF. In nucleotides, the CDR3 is TGTGCCAGCAGGTCTCAGGGGGGAACTGAAGCTTTCTTT.

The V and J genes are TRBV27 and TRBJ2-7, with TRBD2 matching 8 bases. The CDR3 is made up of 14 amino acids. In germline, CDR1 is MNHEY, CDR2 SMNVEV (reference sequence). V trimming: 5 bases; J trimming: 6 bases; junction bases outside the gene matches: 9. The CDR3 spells CASSAPGLVVEQYF. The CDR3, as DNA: TGTGCCAGCAGTGCGCCGGGACTAGTTGTCGAGCAGTACTTC.

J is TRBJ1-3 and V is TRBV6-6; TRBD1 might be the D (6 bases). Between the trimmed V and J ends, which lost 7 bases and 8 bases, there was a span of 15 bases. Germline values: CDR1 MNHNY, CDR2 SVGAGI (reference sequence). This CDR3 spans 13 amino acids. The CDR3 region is CASTENEGDTIYF. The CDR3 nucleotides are TGTGCCAGCACAGAAAACGAGGGGGACACCATATATTTT.

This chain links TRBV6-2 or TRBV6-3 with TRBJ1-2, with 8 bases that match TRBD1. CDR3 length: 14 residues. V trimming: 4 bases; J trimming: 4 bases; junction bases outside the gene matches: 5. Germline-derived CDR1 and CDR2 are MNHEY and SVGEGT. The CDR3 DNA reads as TGTGCCAGCAGTTTGGACAGGGCTGGCTATGGCTACACCTTC. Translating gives CASSLDRAGYGYTF.

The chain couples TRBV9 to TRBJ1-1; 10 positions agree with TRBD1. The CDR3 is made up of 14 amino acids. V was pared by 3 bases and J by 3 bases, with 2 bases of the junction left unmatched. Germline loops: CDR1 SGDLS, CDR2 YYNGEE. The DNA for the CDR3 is TGTGCCAGCAGCGCCGGACAGGGGGACACTGAAGCTTTCTTT. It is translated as CASSAGQGDTEAFF.

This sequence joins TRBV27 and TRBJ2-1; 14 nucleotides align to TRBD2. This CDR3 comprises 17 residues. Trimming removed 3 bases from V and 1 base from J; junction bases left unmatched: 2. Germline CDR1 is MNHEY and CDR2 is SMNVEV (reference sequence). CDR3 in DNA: TGTGCCAGCAGTTTTCGACTAGCGGGAGGGTCCTACAATGAGCAGTTCTTC. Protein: CASSFRLAGGSYNEQFF.

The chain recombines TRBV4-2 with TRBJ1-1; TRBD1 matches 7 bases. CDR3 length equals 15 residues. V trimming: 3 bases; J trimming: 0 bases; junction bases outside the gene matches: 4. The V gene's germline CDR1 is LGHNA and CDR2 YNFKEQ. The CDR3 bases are TGTGCCAGCAGCCAGGCGGACAGGATGAACACTGAAGCTTTCTTT. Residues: CASSQADRMNTEAFF.

In DNA, the CDR3 is TGTGCCAGCAGCTTAGTACAGGAGCCACACTATGGCTACACCTTC. This encodes CASSLVQEPHYGYTF. This sequence joins TRBV7-2 and TRBJ1-2, with a possible D match to TRBD1 (5 bases). CDR1 and CDR2 (germline): SGHTA, FQGNSA. The ends were cut back, 1 base at V and 3 bases at J, with 12 bases in the middle. The CDR3 extends over 15 amino acids.

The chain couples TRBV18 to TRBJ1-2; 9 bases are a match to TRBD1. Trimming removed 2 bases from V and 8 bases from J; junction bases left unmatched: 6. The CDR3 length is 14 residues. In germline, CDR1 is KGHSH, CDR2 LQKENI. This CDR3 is CASSPGTGSEGYTF. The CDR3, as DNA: TGTGCCAGCTCACCAGGGACAGGGAGTGAAGGCTACACCTTC.

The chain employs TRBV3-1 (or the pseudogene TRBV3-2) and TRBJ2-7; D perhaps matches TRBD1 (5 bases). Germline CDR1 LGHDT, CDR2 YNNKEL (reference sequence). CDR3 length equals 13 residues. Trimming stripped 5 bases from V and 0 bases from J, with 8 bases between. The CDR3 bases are TGTGCCAGCAGCAGGGGCAGCTCCTACGAGCAGTACTTC. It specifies CASSRGSSYEQYF.

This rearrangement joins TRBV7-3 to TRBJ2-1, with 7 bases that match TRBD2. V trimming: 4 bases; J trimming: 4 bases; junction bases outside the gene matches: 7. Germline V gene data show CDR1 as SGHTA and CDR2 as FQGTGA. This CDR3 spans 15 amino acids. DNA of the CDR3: TGTGCCAGCAGCTCCCCGGGGGGTACGTACAATGAGCAGTTCTTC. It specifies CASSSPGGTYNEQFF.

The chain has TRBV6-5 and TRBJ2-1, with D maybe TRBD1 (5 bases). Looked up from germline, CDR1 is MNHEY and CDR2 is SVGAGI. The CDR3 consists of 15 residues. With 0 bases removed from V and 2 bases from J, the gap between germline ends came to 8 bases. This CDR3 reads CASSYSWTTYNEQFF. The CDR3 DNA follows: TGTGCCAGCAGTTACTCCTGGACAACCTACAATGAGCAGTTCTTC.

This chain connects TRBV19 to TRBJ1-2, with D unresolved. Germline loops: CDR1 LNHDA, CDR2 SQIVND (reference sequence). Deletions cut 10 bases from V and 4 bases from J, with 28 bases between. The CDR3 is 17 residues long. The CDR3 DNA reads TGTGCCACCCGTCGTGGCGAGGCACCTTTTCTAAGCTATGGCTACACCTTC. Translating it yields CATRRGEAPFLSYGYTF.

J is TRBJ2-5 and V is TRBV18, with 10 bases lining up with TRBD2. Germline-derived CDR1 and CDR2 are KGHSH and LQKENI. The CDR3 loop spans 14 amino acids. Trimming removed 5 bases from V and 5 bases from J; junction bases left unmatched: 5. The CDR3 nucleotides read TGTGCCAGCTCATCTAGCGGGAGCGGGGAGACCCAGTACTTC. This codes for CASSSSGSGETQYF. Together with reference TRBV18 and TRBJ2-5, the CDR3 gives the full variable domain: NAGVMQNPRHLVRRRGQEARLRCSPMKGHSHVYWYRQLPEEGLKFMVYLQKENIIDESGMPKERFSAEFPKEGPSILRIQQVVRGDSAAYFCASSSSGSGETQYFGPGTRLLVL.

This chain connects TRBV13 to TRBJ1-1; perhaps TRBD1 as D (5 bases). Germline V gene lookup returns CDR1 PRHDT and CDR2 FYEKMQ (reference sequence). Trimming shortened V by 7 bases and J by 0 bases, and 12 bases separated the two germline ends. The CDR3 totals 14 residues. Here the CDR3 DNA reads TGTGCCAGCACCGTCGCGGGGGTGAACACTGAAGCTTTCTTT. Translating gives CASTVAGVNTEAFF.

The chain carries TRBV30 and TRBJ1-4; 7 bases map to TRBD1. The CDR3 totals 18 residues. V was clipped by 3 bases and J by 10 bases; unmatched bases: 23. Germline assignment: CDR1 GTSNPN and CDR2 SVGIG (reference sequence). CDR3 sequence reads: CAWSPSRSTGVLRSKLFF. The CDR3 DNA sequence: TGTGCCTGGAGCCCTTCCCGATCCACAGGGGTTTTGCGCTCAAAACTGTTTTTT.

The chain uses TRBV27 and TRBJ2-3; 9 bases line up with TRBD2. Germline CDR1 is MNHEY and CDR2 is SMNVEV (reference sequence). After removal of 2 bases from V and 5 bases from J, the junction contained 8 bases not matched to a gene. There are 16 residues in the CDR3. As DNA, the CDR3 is TGTGCCAGCAGTTTAAGAAGCGGGGGGATACGAGATACGCAGTATTTT. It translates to CASSLRSGGIRDTQYF.

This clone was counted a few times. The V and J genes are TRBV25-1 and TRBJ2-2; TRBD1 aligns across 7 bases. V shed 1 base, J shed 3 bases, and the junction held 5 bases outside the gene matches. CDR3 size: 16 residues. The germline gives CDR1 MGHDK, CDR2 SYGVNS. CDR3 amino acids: CASSELGTVDTGELFF. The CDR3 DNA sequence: TGTGCCAGCAGTGAATTAGGGACAGTGGACACCGGGGAGCTGTTTTTT.

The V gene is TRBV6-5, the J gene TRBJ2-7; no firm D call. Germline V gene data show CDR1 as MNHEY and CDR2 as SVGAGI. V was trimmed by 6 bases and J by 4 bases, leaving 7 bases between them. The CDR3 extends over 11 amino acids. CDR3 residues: CASRSEYEQYF. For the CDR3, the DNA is TGTGCCAGCAGGTCCGAGTACGAGCAGTACTTC.

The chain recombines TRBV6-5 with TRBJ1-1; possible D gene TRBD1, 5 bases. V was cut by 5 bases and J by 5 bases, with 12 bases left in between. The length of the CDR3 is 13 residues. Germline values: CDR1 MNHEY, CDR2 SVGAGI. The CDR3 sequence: CASSRGGGTEAFF. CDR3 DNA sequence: TGTGCCAGCAGTCGGGGGGGAGGGACTGAAGCTTTCTTT.

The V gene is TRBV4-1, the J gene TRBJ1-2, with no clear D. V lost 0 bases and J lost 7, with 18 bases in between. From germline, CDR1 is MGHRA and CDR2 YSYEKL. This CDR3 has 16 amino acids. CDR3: CASSQDEGFTFGGYTF. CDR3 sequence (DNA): TGCGCCAGCAGCCAAGACGAGGGCTTTACATTCGGTGGCTACACCTTC.

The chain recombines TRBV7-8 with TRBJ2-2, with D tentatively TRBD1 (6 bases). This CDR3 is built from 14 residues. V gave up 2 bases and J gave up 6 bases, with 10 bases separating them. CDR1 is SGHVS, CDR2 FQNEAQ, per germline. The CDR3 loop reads CASSLNRDSGELFF. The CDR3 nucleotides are TGTGCCAGCAGCTTAAACAGGGATTCCGGGGAGCTGTTTTTT. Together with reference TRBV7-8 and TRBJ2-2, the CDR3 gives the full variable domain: GAGVSQSPRYKVAKRGQDVALRCDPISGHVSLFWYQQALGQGPEFLTYFQNEAQLDKSGLPSDRFFAERPEGSVSTLKIQRTQQEDSAVYLCASSLNRDSGELFFGEGSRLTVL.

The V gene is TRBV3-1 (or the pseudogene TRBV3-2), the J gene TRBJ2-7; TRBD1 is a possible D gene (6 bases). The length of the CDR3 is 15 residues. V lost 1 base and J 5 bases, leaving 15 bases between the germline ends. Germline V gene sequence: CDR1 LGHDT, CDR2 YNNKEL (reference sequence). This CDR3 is CASSQVPDSFNEQYF. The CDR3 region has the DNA TGTGCCAGCAGCCAAGTGCCGGACAGTTTTAACGAGCAGTACTTC.

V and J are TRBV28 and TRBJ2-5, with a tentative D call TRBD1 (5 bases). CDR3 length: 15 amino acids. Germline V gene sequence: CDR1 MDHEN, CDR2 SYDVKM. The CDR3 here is CAAGAALLLGETQYF. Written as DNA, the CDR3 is TGTGCAGCTGGGGCCGCACTCCTTCTGGGGGAGACCCAGTACTTC.

The CDR3 sequence is CASSLGGYTDTQYF. CDR3 nucleotide sequence: TGTGCCAGCAGCCTCGGGGGTTACACAGATACGCAGTATTTT. The chain employs TRBV3-1 (or the pseudogene TRBV3-2) and TRBJ2-3; tentatively, D is TRBD2 (6 bases). Germline values: CDR1 LGHDT, CDR2 YNNKEL (reference sequence). The CDR3 length is 14 residues. V was pared by 4 bases and J by 2 bases, with 10 bases between.

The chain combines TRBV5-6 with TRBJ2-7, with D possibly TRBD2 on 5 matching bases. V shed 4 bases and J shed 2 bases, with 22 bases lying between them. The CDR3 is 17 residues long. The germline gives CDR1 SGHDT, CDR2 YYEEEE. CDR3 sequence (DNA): TGTGCCAGCAGCGCAACCTTGCGGACTGGGCTCCCCTACGAGCAGTACTTC. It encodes CASSATLRTGLPYEQYF.

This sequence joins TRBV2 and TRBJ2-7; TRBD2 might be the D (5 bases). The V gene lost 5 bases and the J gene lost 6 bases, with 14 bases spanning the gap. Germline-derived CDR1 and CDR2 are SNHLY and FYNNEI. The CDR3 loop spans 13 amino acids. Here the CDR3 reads CASSPNLGGEQYF. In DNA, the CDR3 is TGTGCCAGCAGTCCCAACCTAGGAGGCGAGCAGTACTTC.

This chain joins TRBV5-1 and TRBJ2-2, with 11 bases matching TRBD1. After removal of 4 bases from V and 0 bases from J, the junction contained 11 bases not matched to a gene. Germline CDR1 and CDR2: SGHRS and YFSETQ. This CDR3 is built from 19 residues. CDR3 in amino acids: CASSPRDRGFAANTGELFF. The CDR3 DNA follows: TGCGCCAGCAGCCCCCGGGACAGGGGGTTCGCTGCGAACACCGGGGAGCTGTTTTTT.